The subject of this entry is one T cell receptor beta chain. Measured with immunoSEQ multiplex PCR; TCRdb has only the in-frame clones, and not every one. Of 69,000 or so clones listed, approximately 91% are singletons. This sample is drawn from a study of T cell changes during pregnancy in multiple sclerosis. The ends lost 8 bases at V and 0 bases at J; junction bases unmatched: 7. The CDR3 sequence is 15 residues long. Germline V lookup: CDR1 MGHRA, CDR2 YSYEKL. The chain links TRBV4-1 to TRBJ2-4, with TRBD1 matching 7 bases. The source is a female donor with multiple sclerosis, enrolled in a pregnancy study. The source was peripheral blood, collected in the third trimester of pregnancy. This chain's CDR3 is CASSGQPLAKNIQYF. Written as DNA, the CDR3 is TGCGCCAGCTCGGGACAGCCCCTAGCCAAAAACATTCAGTACTTC.